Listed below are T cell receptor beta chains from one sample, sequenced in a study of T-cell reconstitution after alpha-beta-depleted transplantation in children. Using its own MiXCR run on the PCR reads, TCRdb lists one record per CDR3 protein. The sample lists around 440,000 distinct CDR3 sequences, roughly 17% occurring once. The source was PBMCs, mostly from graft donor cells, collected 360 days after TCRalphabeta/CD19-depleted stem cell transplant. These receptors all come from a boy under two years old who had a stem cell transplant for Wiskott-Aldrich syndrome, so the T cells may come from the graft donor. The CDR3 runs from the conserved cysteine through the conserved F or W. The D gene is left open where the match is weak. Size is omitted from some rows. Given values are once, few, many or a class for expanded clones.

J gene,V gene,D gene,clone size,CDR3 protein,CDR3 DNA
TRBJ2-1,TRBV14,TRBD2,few,CASSQTAGGTYNEQFF,TGTGCCAGCAGCCAAACAGCGGGAGGAACCTACAATGAGCAGTTCTTC
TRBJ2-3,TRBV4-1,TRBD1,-,CASSRVRQGGADTQYF,TGCGCCAGCAGCCGAGTCAGACAGGGCGGCGCAGATACGCAGTATTTT
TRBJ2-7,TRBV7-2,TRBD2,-,CASSAGLARTYEQYF,TGTGCCAGCAGCGCGGGACTAGCGAGGACCTACGAGCAGTACTTC
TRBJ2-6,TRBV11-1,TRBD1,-,CASSLARDRVEGANVLTF,TGTGCCAGCAGCTTAGCCCGGGACAGGGTGGAAGGGGCCAACGTCCTGACTTTC
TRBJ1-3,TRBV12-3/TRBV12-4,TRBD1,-,CASSSGTGGGGNTIYF,TGTGCCAGCAGTTCCGGGACAGGGGGCGGAGGAAACACCATATATTTT
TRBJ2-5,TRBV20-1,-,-,CSARSGEIFETVQETQYF,TGCAGTGCTAGATCAGGGGAAATATTTGAAACGGTACAAGAGACCCAGTACTTC
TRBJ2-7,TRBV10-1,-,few,CASHPFTDYEQYF,TGCGCCAGTCACCCTTTTACAGACTACGAGCAGTACTTC
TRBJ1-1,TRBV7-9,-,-,CASRLGRMNTEAFF,TGTGCCAGCAGGTTGGGACGGATGAACACTGAAGCTTTCTTT
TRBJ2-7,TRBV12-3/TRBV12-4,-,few,CASSLARGLHYEQYF,TGTGCCAGCAGTTTGGCGAGGGGACTCCACTACGAGCAGTACTTC
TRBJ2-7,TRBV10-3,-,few,CAISESIFEQYF,TGTGCCATCAGTGAGTCGATTTTCGAGCAGTACTTC
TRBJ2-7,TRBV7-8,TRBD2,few,CASSLGEAGGTYEQYF,TGTGCCAGCAGCTTAGGAGAGGCGGGAGGGACCTACGAGCAGTACTTC
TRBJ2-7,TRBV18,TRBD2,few,CASSPRASSGITYEQYF,TGTGCCAGCTCACCACGCGCTTCTAGCGGGATTACCTACGAGCAGTACTTC
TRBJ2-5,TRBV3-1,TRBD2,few,CASSQASGGLETQYF,TGTGCCAGCAGCCAAGCTAGCGGGGGGTTAGAGACCCAGTACTTC
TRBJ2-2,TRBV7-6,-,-,CASSLTGVDTGELFF,TGTGCCAGCAGCTTAACAGGCGTGGACACCGGGGAGCTGTTTTTT
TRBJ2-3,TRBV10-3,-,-,CAISLGDTQYF,TGTGCCATCAGTCTCGGAGATACGCAGTATTTT
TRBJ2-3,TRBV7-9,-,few,CASSAIAGRVTDTQYF,TGTGCCAGCAGCGCCATAGCTGGACGTGTTACAGATACGCAGTATTTT
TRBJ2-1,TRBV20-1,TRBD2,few,CSATPRAGGRYEQFF,TGCAGTGCTACCCCCAGAGCGGGGGGGCGGTATGAGCAGTTCTTC
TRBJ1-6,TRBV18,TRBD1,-,CASSQGANYNSPLHF,TGTGCCAGCTCACAGGGGGCTAACTATAATTCACCCCTCCACTTT
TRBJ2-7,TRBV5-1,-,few,CASSLGTGVGYEQYF,TGCGCCAGCAGCTTGGGGACGGGAGTGGGGTACGAGCAGTACTTC
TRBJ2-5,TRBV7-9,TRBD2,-,CASSFGPGGGETQYF,TGTGCCAGCAGCTTCGGTCCGGGGGGAGGAGAGACCCAGTACTTC
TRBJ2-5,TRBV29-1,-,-,CSVTPPQVGETQYF,TGCAGCGTGACCCCCCCCCAAGTAGGGGAGACCCAGTACTTC
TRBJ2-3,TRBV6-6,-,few,CASSSLPTDTQYF,TGTGCCAGCAGTTCACTGCCAACAGATACGCAGTATTTT
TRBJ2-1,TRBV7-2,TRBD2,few,CASSPTQRGLDEQFF,TGTGCCAGCAGCCCAACCCAGCGGGGGTTGGATGAGCAGTTCTTC
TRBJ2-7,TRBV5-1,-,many,CASSLPGGPPDEQYF,TGCGCCAGCAGCTTGCCCGGGGGACCTCCGGACGAGCAGTACTTC
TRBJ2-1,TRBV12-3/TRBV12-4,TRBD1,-,CASSRGQGSYNEQFF,TGTGCCAGCAGCCGGGGACAGGGCTCCTACAATGAGCAGTTCTTC
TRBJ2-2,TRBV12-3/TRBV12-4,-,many,CASSLKFPGELFF,TGTGCCAGCAGTTTAAAATTCCCCGGGGAGCTGTTTTTT
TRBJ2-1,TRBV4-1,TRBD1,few,CASSQTQSATGSSYNEQFF,TGCGCCAGCAGCCAAACCCAGTCGGCGACAGGGAGCTCCTACAATGAGCAGTTCTTC
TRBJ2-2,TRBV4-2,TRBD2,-,CASSYAGVAHTNTGELFF,TGTGCCAGCAGCTACGCGGGGGTCGCACACACTAACACCGGGGAGCTGTTTTTT
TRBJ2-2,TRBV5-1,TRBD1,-,CASRLPIGQGSAGELFF,TGCGCCAGCAGACTACCAATAGGACAGGGGTCGGCCGGGGAGCTGTTTTTT
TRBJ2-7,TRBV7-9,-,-,CASSSGPSQYEQYF,TGTGCCAGCAGCTCGGGTCCCTCCCAATACGAGCAGTACTTC
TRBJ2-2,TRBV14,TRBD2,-,CASSQARLAGGTTGELFF,TGTGCCAGCAGCCAAGCCCGCCTAGCGGGGGGGACGACCGGGGAGCTGTTTTTT
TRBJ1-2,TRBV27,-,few,CASSSRGLTHYGYTF,TGTGCCAGCAGTTCTCGCGGGCTGACCCACTATGGCTACACCTTC
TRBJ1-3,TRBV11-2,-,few,CASQRGVQLGNTIYF,TGTGCCAGCCAGAGAGGTGTGCAGCTCGGAAACACCATATATTTT
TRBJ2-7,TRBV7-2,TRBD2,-,CASSLSSGTRAHEQYF,TGTGCCAGCAGCTTATCCTCGGGGACTAGGGCCCACGAGCAGTACTTC
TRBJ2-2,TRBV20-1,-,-,CSASSEVGELFF,TGCAGTGCTAGTTCGGAGGTCGGGGAGCTGTTTTTT
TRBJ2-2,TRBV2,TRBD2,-,CASKGPSGNTGELFF,TGTGCCAGCAAGGGACCTAGCGGGAACACCGGGGAGCTGTTTTTT
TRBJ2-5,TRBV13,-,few,CASSQLGSVITETQYF,TGTGCCAGCAGCCAACTCGGGAGCGTGATTACGGAGACCCAGTACTTC
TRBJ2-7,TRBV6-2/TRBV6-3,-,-,CASGRPTRSYEQYF,TGTGCCAGTGGGAGACCTACCCGCTCCTACGAGCAGTACTTC
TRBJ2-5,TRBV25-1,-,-,CASSGKNQETQYF,TGTGCCAGCAGTGGGAAAAATCAAGAGACCCAGTACTTC
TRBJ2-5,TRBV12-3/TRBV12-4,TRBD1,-,CASTSQGAKKETQYF,TGTGCCAGCACCTCACAGGGGGCGAAAAAAGAGACCCAGTACTTC
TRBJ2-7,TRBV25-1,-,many,CASSDGPYEQYF,TGTGCCAGCAGTGACGGTCCCTACGAGCAGTACTTC
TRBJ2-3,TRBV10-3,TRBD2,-,CAISVTSGGTDTQYF,TGTGCCATCAGTGTCACTAGCGGGGGCACAGATACGCAGTATTTT
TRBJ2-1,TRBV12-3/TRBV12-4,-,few,CASSSGDSYNEQFF,TGTGCCAGCAGTTCAGGGGATTCCTACAATGAGCAGTTCTTC
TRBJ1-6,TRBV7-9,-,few,CASSLRESSPLHF,TGTGCCAGCAGCTTAAGGGAGTCTTCACCCCTCCACTTT
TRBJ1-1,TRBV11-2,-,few,CASSLAYTEAFF,TGTGCCAGCAGCTTAGCATACACTGAAGCTTTCTTT
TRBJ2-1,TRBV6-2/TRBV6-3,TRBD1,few,CASSYGGQFSYNEQFF,TGTGCCAGCAGTTACGGGGGACAGTTCTCCTACAATGAGCAGTTCTTC
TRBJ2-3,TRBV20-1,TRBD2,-,CSASHGTSGITDTQYF,TGCAGTGCTAGCCATGGGACTAGCGGGATCACAGATACGCAGTATTTT
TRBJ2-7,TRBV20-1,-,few,CSARDTGTYEQYF,TGCAGTGCTAGAGATACAGGGACCTACGAGCAGTACTTC
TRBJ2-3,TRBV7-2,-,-,CASSALGMDTQYF,TGTGCCAGCAGCGCTCTCGGAATGGATACGCAGTATTTT
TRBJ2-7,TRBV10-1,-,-,CASSERPTYEQYF,TGCGCCAGCAGTGAGCGGCCGACCTACGAGCAGTACTTC